The entry below gives a single T cell receptor (beta chain) sequence along with its context. The antigen remains unidentified. Profiling relied on immunoSEQ multiplex PCR, and the TCRdb table lists in-frame clones only, not all of them. This sample yields roughly 50,000 clones, of which roughly 93% are seen a single time; under 2% belongs to the top ten. V shed 4 bases, J shed 7 bases, and the junction held 10 bases outside the gene matches. The CDR3 is 16 amino acids. Germline CDR1 is SGHTA and CDR2 is FQGNSA. These data originate in a study of cytomegalovirus exposure and HLA in healthy donors. Study-wide context: A later analysis reported the same platform for the roughly 120 validation repertoires and the 500 to 750 first-cohort repertoires.

Notes on the study in general: There were a few CMV-associated chains whose specificity for CMV antigens was confirmed in vitro.

Sequencing input: PBMCs. This sequence was found in a woman between 18 and 29 years old in good health and CMV-seropositive. J is TRBJ1-6 and V is TRBV7-2; TRBD1 aligns across 7 bases. As DNA, the CDR3 is TGTGCCAGCAGCTCGGCAGGGGGTAGACTAAATTCACCCCTCCACTTT. It yields the protein CASSSAGGRLNSPLHF.